This TCR beta chain is from a study of blood T cell repertoires in COVID-19. Only in-frame clones appear in the TCRdb table, and some are missing; sequencing was by immunoSEQ multiplex PCR. The data contain 250,000 to 300,000 clones, roughly 90% of them seen just once; the ten biggest clones take up approximately 2.4%. The CDR3 has 14 amino acids. Unmatched junction bases numbered 4, after V lost 6 bases and J lost 3 bases. Per germline, CDR1 ENHRY and CDR2 SYGVKD. Participants reported their clinical history, and cohort assignment relied on those reports. The chain carries TRBV10-3 and TRBJ2-3; TRBD1 agrees at 9 bases. The TCR originated in a woman aged 40 to 50 with acute COVID-19. Sequencing input: PBMCs or T cells enriched from blood (not recorded which). CDR3 nucleotides: TGTGCCATCAGCGGGACAGGGATGACAGATACGCAGTATTTT. As protein: CAISGTGMTDTQYF.